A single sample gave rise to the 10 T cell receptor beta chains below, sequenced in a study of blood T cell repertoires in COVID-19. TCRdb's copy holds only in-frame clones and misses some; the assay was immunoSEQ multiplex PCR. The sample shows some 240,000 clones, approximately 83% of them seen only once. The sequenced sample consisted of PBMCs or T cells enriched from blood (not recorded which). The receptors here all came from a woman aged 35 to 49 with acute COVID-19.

The CDR3 reads CASSGGGLPPNEQFF. As DNA, the CDR3 is TGTGCCAGCAGCGGAGGGGGACTACCTCCCAATGAGCAGTTCTTC. The chain recombines TRBV9 with TRBJ2-1; maybe TRBD2 (7 bases). Between the trimmed V and J ends, which lost 3 bases and 6 bases, there was a span of 16 bases. Germline loops: CDR1 SGDLS, CDR2 YYNGEE. The CDR3 is 15 amino acids.

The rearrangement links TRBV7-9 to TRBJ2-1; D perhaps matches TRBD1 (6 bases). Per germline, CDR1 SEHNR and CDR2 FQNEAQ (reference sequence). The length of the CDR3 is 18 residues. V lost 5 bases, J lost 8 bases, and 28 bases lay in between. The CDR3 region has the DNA TGTGCCAGCAGCGCCCCGGGGAGCCGGGACAAGCGGAGGTATGAGCAGTTCTTC. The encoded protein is CASSAPGSRDKRRYEQFF.

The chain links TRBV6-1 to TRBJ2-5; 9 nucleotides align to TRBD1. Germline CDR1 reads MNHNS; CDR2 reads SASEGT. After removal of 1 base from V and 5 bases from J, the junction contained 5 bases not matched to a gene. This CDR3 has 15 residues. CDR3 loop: CASSEVGTGLETQYF. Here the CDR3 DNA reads TGTGCCAGCAGTGAAGTGGGGACAGGGTTGGAGACCCAGTACTTC.

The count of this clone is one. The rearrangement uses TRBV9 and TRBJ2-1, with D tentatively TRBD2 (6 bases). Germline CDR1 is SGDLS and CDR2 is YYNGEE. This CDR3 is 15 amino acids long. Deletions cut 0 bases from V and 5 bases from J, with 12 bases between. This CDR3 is CASSVAGEPHNEQFF. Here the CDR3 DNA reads TGTGCCAGCAGCGTAGCGGGAGAGCCCCACAATGAGCAGTTCTTC.

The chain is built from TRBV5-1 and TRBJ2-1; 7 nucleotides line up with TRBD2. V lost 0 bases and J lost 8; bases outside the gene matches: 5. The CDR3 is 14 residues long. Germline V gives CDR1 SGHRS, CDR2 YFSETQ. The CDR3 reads CASSLVAGVDEQFF. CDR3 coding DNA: TGCGCCAGCAGCTTGGTGGCGGGAGTAGATGAGCAGTTCTTC.

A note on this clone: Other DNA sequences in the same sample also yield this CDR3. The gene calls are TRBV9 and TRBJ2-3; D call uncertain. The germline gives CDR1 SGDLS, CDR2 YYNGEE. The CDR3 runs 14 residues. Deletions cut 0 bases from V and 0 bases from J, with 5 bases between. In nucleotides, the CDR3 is TGTGCCAGCAGCGTAGCCGGTAGCACAGATACGCAGTATTTT. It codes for CASSVAGSTDTQYF.

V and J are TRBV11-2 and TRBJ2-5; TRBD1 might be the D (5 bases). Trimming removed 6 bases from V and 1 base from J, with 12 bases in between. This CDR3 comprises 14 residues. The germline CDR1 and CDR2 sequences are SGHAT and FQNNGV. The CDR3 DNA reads TGTGCCAGCAGAAGCGACAGTTTCCAAGAGACCCAGTACTTC. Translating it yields CASRSDSFQETQYF.

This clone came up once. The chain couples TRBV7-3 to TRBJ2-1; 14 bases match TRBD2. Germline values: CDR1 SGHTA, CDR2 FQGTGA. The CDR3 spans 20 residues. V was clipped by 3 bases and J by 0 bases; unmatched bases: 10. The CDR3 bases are TGTGCCAGCAGCTTTTTACCGAGGACTAGCGGGAGGACCTCCTACAATGAGCAGTTCTTC. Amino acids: CASSFLPRTSGRTSYNEQFF.

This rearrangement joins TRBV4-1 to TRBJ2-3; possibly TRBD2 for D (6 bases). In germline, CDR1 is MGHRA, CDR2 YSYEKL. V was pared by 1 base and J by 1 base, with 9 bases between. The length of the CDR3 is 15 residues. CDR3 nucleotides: TGCGCCAGCAGCCAAGTTAGCGGAGGCACAGATACGCAGTATTTT. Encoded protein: CASSQVSGGTDTQYF.

The CDR3 coding sequence is TGTGCCAGCAGCCCACTAGGCGGGCCCAATGAGCAGTTCTTC. It specifies CASSPLGGPNEQFF. The chain has TRBV7-9 and TRBJ2-1, with TRBD2 as a possible D gene (5 bases). CDR3 size: 14 residues. Germline assignment: CDR1 SEHNR and CDR2 FQNEAQ (reference sequence). The ends were cut back, 5 bases at V and 6 bases at J, with 14 bases in the middle.